Here is one T cell receptor (beta chain) with its context. The CDR3 has 16 residues. Trimming left V 1 base short and J 7 bases short, with 17 bases between. Germline V gene data show CDR1 as SGHTA and CDR2 as FQGTGA. This record belongs to a study of OX40 agonist ivuxolimab in advanced cancers. Here immunoSEQ multiplex PCR was the method, and the copy in TCRdb shows in-frame clones only, minus some. The table has 100,000 to 150,000 clones, less than 95% seen once; the top ten hold roughly 0.85%. Source: CD4+ or CD8+ T cells sorted from blood, taken in a trial of the OX40 agonist ivuxolimab. The sequence was obtained from an adult with an advanced solid tumor such as melanoma, head and neck, liver or kidney cancer. The genes are TRBV7-3 and TRBJ2-1, with D possibly matching TRBD1 (5 bases). The CDR3 loop reads CASSLMRPGFQNEQFF. CDR3 sequence (DNA): TGTGCCAGCAGCTTAATGCGGCCAGGGTTCCAGAATGAGCAGTTCTTC.